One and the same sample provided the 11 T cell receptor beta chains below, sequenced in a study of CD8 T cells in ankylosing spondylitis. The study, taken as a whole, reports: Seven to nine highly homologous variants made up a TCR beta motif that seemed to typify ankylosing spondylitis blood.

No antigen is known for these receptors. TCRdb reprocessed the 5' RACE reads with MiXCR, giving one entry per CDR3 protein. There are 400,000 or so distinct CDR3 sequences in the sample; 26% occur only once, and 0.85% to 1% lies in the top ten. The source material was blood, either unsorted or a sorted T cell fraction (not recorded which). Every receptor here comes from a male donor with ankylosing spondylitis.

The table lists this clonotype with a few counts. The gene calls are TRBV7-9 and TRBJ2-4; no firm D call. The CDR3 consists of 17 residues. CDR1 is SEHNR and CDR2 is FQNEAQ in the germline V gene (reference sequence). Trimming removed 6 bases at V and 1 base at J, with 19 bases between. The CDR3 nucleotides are TGTGCCAGCAGTTCCTCCCCCCCGTTTAAGGCCAAAAACATTCAGTACTTC. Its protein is CASSSSPPFKAKNIQYF.

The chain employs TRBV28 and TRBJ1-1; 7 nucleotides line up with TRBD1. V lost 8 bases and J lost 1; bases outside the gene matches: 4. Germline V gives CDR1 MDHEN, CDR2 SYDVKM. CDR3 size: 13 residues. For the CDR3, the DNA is TGTGCCAGCGACAGGGCTTCGAACACTGAAGCTTTCTTT. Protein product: CASDRASNTEAFF.

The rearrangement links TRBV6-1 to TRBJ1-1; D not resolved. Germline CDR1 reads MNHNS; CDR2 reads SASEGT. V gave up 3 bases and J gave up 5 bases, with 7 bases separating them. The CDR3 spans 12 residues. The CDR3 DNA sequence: TGTGCCAGCAGTGATTTTACGACTGAAGCTTTCTTT. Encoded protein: CASSDFTTEAFF.

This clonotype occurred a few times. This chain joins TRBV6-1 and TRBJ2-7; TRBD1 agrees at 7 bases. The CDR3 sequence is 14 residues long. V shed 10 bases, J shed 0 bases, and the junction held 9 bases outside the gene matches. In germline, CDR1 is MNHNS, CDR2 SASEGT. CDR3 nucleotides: TGTGCCACCCTTGAGACAGGGAACTCCTACGAGCAGTACTTC. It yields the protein CATLETGNSYEQYF.

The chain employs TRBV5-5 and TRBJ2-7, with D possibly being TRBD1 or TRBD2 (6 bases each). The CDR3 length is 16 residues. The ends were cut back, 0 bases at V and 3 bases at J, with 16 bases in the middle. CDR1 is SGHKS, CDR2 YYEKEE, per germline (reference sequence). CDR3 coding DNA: TGTGCCAGCAGCTTGGTATCGGGGGCGGAACACTACGAGCAGTACTTC. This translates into CASSLVSGAEHYEQYF.

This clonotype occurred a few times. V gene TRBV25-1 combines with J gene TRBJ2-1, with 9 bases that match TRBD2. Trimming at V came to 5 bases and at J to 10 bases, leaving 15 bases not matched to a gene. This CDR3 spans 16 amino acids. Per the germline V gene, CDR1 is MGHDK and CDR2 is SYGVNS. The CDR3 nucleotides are TGTGCCAGCAGTCCTATAGCGGGAGAAGGGTTAAACGAGCAGTTCTTC. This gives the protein CASSPIAGEGLNEQFF.

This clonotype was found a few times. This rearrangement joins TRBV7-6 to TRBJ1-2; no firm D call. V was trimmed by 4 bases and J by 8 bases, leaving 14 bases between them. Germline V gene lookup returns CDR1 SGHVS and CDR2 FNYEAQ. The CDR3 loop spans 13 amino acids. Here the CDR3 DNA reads TGTGCCAGCAGCTCCGGACGGGGAGACGGCTACACCTTC. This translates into CASSSGRGDGYTF.

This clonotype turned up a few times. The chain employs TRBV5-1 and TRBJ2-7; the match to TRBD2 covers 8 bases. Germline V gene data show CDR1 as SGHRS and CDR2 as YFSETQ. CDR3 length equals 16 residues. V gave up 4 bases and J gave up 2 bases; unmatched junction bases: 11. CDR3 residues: CASSLGAISGAYEQYF. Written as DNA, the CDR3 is TGCGCCAGCAGCCTGGGAGCAATTAGCGGGGCCTACGAGCAGTACTTC. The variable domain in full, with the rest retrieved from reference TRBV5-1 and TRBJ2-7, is KAGVTQTPRYLIKTRGQQVTLSCSPISGHRSVSWYQQTPGQGLQFLFEYFSETQRNKGNFPGRFSGRQFSNSRSEMNVSTLELGDSALYLCASSLGAISGAYEQYFGPGTRLTVT.

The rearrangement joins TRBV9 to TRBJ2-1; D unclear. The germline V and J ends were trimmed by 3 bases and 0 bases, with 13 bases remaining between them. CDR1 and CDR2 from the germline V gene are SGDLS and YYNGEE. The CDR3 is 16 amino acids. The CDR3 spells CASSAEIGSSYNEQFF. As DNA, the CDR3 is TGTGCCAGCAGCGCCGAGATAGGTAGCTCCTACAATGAGCAGTTCTTC.

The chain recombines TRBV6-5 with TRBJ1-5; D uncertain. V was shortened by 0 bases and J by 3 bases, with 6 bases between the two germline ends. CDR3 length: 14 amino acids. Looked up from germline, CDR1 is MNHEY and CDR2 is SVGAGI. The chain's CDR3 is CASSYSFSNQPQHF. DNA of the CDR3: TGTGCCAGCAGTTACTCTTTCTCCAATCAGCCCCAGCATTTT.

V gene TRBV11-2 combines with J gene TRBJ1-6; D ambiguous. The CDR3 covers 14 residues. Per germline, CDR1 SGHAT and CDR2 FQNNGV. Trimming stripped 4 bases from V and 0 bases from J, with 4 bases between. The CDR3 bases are TGTGCCAGCAGCTCTATCTCCTATAATTCACCCCTCCACTTT. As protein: CASSSISYNSPLHF. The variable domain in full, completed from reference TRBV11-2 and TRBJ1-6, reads EAGVAQSPRYKIIEKRQSVAFWCNPISGHATLYWYQQILGQGPKLLIQFQNNGVVDDSQLPKDRFSAERLKGVDSTLKIQPAKLEDSAVYLCASSSISYNSPLHFGNGTRLTVT.